The entry below describes one T cell receptor (beta chain). On average around 100,000 T cells per donor were immunosequenced. The sample originates from a study of T cells in tuberculosis. The protocol was immunoSEQ multiplex PCR, while the TCRdb copy is restricted to in-frame clones and leaves out a portion. This table has 30,000 to 35,000 clones, less than 97% appearing once. The trim removed 5 bases at V and 2 bases at J, leaving 2 bases unmatched. Germline values: CDR1 LNHDA, CDR2 SQIVND (reference sequence). The CDR3 consists of 13 residues. The chain joins TRBV19 to TRBJ2-7; 8 bases map to TRBD1. The specimen was PBMCs. This receptor was taken from a donor aged 10-29 years with latent tuberculosis or without tuberculosis infection. The CDR3 sequence is CASSEDRAYEQYF. As DNA, the CDR3 is TGTGCCAGTAGTGAGGACAGGGCCTACGAGCAGTACTTC.